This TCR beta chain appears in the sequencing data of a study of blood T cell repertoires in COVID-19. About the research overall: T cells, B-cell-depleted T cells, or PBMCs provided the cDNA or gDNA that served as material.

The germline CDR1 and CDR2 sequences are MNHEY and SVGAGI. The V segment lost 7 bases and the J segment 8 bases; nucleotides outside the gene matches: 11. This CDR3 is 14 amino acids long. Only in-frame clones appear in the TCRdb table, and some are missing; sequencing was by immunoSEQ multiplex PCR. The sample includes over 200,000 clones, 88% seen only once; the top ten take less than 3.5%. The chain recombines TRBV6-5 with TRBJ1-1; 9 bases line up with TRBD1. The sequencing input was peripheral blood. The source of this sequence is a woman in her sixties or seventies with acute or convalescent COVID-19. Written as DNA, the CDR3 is TGTGCCAGCATCTTAGACAGGGGGTTTTCGGAAGCTTTCTTT. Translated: CASILDRGFSEAFF.